Following are 31 T cell receptor beta chains from one sample sequenced in a study of T cell clusters in autoimmune cytopenias. TRB amplification used approximately 270 ng of peripheral blood genomic DNA. Multiplex touch-down PCR amplified TRB using TRB-A and TRB-B pools in one tube. TCRdb reprocessed the multiplex PCR reads and stores each CDR3 protein as one record, lacking DNA. The table gives about 4,000 distinct CDR3 sequences; the top ten clones make up roughly 70% of it. The sample was also reused in another study, on T cell repertoires in aging, cancer and after chemotherapy.

The material sequenced was peripheral blood. These receptors were obtained from a human donor with an autoimmune cytopenia or autoimmune hepatitis (not recorded which).

V is TRBV12-3 or TRBV12-4 and J is TRBJ2-5; as DNA is missing, the TRBD2 call by TCRdb cannot be tested. CDR3 length: 16 amino acids. CDR3 protein: CASSTLAGGRGETQYF.

This chain joins TRBV19 and TRBJ1-5; TCRdb picks TRBD1, but there is no DNA to check that call. Germline assignment: CDR1 LNHDA and CDR2 SQIVND (reference sequence). The CDR3 is 17 residues long. CDR3 sequence: CASSPTGGTLSNQPQHF. The variable domain in full, completed from reference TRBV19 and TRBJ1-5, reads DGGITQSPKYLFRKEGQNVTLSCEQNLNHDAMYWYRQDPGQGLRLIYYSQIVNDFQKGDIAEGYSVSREKKESFPLTVTSAQKNPTAFYLCASSPTGGTLSNQPQHFGDGTRLSIL.

The chain is built from TRBV5-6 and TRBJ2-3; the D gene TCRdb calls, TRBD1, cannot be checked with no DNA. This CDR3 contains 16 residues. Per the germline V gene, CDR1 is SGHDT and CDR2 is YYEEEE. This CDR3 is CASSWRGLRATDTQYF.

By frequency, this clonotype is medium-sized. The V gene is TRBV29-1, the J gene TRBJ2-3; without DNA, the TCRdb call of TRBD1 cannot be checked. Germline assignment: CDR1 SQVTM and CDR2 ANQGSEA. The CDR3 loop spans 14 amino acids. CDR3 protein: CSVGTGGSIDTQYF.

The CDR3 spells CASSYSWGSTDTQYF. The J gene is TRBJ2-3, the V gene TRBV6-5; TCRdb picks TRBD1, but there is no DNA to check that call. Germline values: CDR1 MNHEY, CDR2 SVGAGI. The CDR3 sequence is 15 residues long.

This chain uses TRBV5-6 with TRBJ2-1. The CDR3 contains 12 residues. Germline V gives CDR1 SGHDT, CDR2 YYEEEE. The CDR3 sequence is CASRFSYNEQFF.

This clonotype is medium-sized by frequency. The V gene is TRBV19, the J gene TRBJ2-6; no DNA is available, so the TRBD1 call from TCRdb remains unchecked. This CDR3 comprises 17 residues. Germline assignment: CDR1 LNHDA and CDR2 SQIVND (reference sequence). CDR3 protein: CASREVGTGTGANVLTF.

This chain joins TRBV14 and TRBJ2-1; with no DNA, the TCRdb D assignment of TRBD2 cannot be verified. Germline lookup yields CDR1 SGHDN and CDR2 FVKESK. This CDR3 region has 13 residues. CDR3 region: CASSPGTHNEQFF.

The chain is built from TRBV19 and TRBJ2-4; TCRdb gives TRBD1 as the D gene, but with no DNA this cannot be confirmed. The CDR3 consists of 17 residues. The V gene's germline CDR1 is LNHDA and CDR2 SQIVND (reference sequence). The CDR3: CASSIGGWRDRLSIQYF.

By frequency, this clonotype registers large (0.1 to 1%). The rearrangement uses TRBV11-3 and TRBJ2-7; the D gene TCRdb calls, TRBD1, cannot be checked with no DNA. The V gene's germline CDR1 is SGHNT and CDR2 YENEEA. The length of the CDR3 is 15 residues. CDR3 loop: CASSSRDGSSYEQYF. The full variable domain, in which reference TRBV11-3 and TRBJ2-7 provide the parts outside the CDR3, is EAGVVQSPRYKIIEKKQPVAFWCNPISGHNTLYWYLQNLGQGPELLIRYENEEAVDDSQLPKDRFSAERLKGVDSTLKIQPAELGDSAVYLCASSSRDGSSYEQYFGPGTRLTVT.

V is TRBV6-5 and J is TRBJ1-6. The CDR3 runs 14 residues. From germline, CDR1 is MNHEY and CDR2 SVGAGI. The CDR3 loop reads CASSYSTLYSPLHF.

The chain employs TRBV11-3 and TRBJ1-3. The CDR3 has 15 residues. From germline, CDR1 is SGHNT and CDR2 YENEEA. CDR3 protein: CASSSDPSSGNTIYF.

V and J are TRBV6-1 and TRBJ2-3; TCRdb's assignment of TRBD1 cannot be checked, as there is no DNA. The CDR3 runs 15 residues. Germline values: CDR1 MNHNS, CDR2 SASEGT. The CDR3 region is CASSPGGKGADTQYF.

The gene calls are TRBV5-5 and TRBJ1-1. The germline V gene encodes CDR1 SGHKS and CDR2 YYEKEE (reference sequence). The CDR3 is made up of 13 amino acids. The chain's CDR3 is CASSLAPDGEAFF.

This chain uses TRBV27 with TRBJ2-4; TCRdb outputs TRBD1, but without DNA this stays unchecked. The CDR3 is made up of 14 amino acids. Germline assignment: CDR1 MNHEY and CDR2 SMNVEV (reference sequence). The CDR3 spells CASFLTGMKNIQYF.

This clonotype is classed as medium-sized by frequency. V gene TRBV29-1 combines with J gene TRBJ2-2; checking the TCRdb D call of TRBD1 is not possible without DNA. Per the germline V gene, CDR1 is SQVTM and CDR2 is ANQGSEA. The CDR3 has 15 amino acids. The CDR3: CSGRRGGSNTGELFF.

V and J are TRBV5-4 and TRBJ2-6; absent DNA, TCRdb's TRBD1 call cannot be checked. The CDR3 is made up of 15 amino acids. CDR1 is SGHNT and CDR2 is YYREEE in the germline V gene (reference sequence). The CDR3 reads CASSSWGVGANVLTF. The whole variable domain, filled in from reference TRBV5-4 and TRBJ2-6, reads ETGVTQSPTHLIKTRGQQVTLRCSSQSGHNTVSWYQQALGQGPQFIFQYYREEENGRGNFPPRFSGLQFPNYSSELNVNALELDDSALYLCASSSWGVGANVLTFGAGSRLTVL.

The chain has TRBV12-3 or TRBV12-4 and TRBJ2-5; the TCRdb D gene call, TRBD1, has no DNA to confirm it. The CDR3 contains 14 residues. The CDR3 loop is CASSYRDREETQYF.

The chain uses TRBV10-3 and TRBJ2-2; with no DNA, the TCRdb D assignment of TRBD1 cannot be verified. The CDR3 sequence is 17 residues long. From germline, CDR1 is ENHRY and CDR2 SYGVKD. This CDR3 is CAISDPFRGLNTGELFF.

V usage is TRBV10-3 and J usage is TRBJ1-1; TCRdb picks TRBD1, but there is no DNA to check that call. The CDR3 is 13 residues long. CDR1 is ENHRY and CDR2 is SYGVKD in the germline V gene. CDR3 sequence: CAIRDRVNTEAFF.

The chain couples TRBV12-3 or TRBV12-4 to TRBJ2-2. CDR3 length: 13 amino acids. The CDR3 protein is CASSFSGAGELFF.

This chain links TRBV20-1 with TRBJ2-5. The CDR3 length is 11 residues. Germline CDR1 is DFQATT and CDR2 is SNEGSKA (reference sequence). CDR3 protein: CSARGEETQYF.

The V call is TRBV6-5, the J call TRBJ1-2; absent DNA, TCRdb's TRBD1 call cannot be checked. Germline V gene lookup returns CDR1 MNHEY and CDR2 SVGAGI. This CDR3 is 14 amino acids long. The CDR3: CASSSTGTDYGYTF.

The rearrangement uses TRBV19 and TRBJ2-5; TCRdb gives TRBD1 as the D gene, but with no DNA this cannot be confirmed. The germline V gene encodes CDR1 LNHDA and CDR2 SQIVND (reference sequence). The CDR3 runs 14 residues. The CDR3 reads CATSPGRVWETQYF.

The chain uses TRBV7-2 and TRBJ2-6; TCRdb gives TRBD2 as the D gene, but with no DNA this cannot be confirmed. The CDR3 has 18 residues. The germline V gene encodes CDR1 SGHTA and CDR2 FQGNSA. This chain's CDR3 is CASSLGIAGGAGANVLTF.

By frequency, this clonotype is medium-sized. The genes are TRBV29-1 and TRBJ2-7. The CDR3 extends over 15 amino acids. Germline V lookup: CDR1 SQVTM, CDR2 ANQGSEA. CDR3: CSVEGVFSESYEQYF.

J is TRBJ2-6 and V is TRBV11-3; the TCRdb call, TRBD2, lacks DNA for checking. The CDR3 length is 17 residues. The germline V gene encodes CDR1 SGHNT and CDR2 YENEEA. CDR3 amino acids: CASSFLGLFSGANVLTF.

The chain links TRBV19 to TRBJ1-1; TCRdb proposes TRBD1, but this gene call is untestable without DNA. Germline CDR1 reads LNHDA; CDR2 reads SQIVND (reference sequence). The CDR3 loop spans 15 amino acids. This chain's CDR3 is CASRGQGAENTEAFF.

The gene calls are TRBV6-5 and TRBJ2-3; the TCRdb D gene call, TRBD1, has no DNA to confirm it. Germline CDR1 MNHEY, CDR2 SVGAGI. This CDR3 comprises 16 residues. The CDR3 protein is CASSYLSAGTGDTQYF.

The chain couples TRBV6-6 to TRBJ1-1; TCRdb indicates TRBD1, and absent DNA this call remains unverified. The CDR3 extends over 14 amino acids. Germline CDR1 is MNHNY and CDR2 is SVGAGI (reference sequence). CDR3 in amino acids: CASSYKGENTEAFF.

The chain links TRBV6-5 to TRBJ2-1; TCRdb names TRBD1, which stays unverified in the absence of DNA. CDR3 length equals 17 residues. Germline-derived CDR1 and CDR2 are MNHEY and SVGAGI. This CDR3 is CASSYRRQASSYNEQFF.